The present entry profiles one T cell receptor beta chain with its context. Its antigen is undetermined. The data are from a study of blood T cells in healthy people across ages. Study-level information: About one barcoded beta molecule per two T cells came from capture by template switching. Points from the study as a whole: TCR beta diversity was tightly associated with the proportion of naive T cells.

Through a sample-barcoded 5' primer and a J-beta primer mix, a second PCR was run for roughly 6 to 11 cycles. Each CDR3 protein is one row after TCRdb ran MiXCR on the 5' RACE reads. The table records about 780,000 distinct CDR3 sequences, roughly 26% of them present only once. This same sample was also taken into another study, of T cells of mothers and their children. Turning to that study: Extracted RNA, in its entirety, went into cDNA synthesis at around 1.5 ug per 15 ul. Both sample barcodes and 2-4 random nucleotides came from the M1S primer of the second PCR.

This receptor was identified in a boy between 10 and 17 years old in good health. The specimen was blood.

CDR3 residues: CASSSGPGMNTEAFF. The CDR3 region has the DNA TGTGCCAGCAGTTCGGGCCCAGGGATGAACACTGAAGCTTTCTTT. The chain recombines TRBV6-5 with TRBJ1-1; a possible D gene is TRBD1 (5 bases). The CDR3 has 15 amino acids. The V and J ends lost 4 bases and 0 bases respectively, with 12 bases between them. Per germline, CDR1 MNHEY and CDR2 SVGAGI.